The T cell receptor beta chain under discussion was sequenced for a study of cytomegalovirus exposure and HLA in healthy donors. Study results and limitations: Subsequent analysis revealed that first-cohort TCR clusters tended to co-occur in the 130 or so validation repertoires.

This clone was detected only once. The antigen is not known. Libraries were prepared by immunoSEQ multiplex PCR; TCRdb keeps only in-frame clonotypes and omits some of them. The table includes approximately 260,000 clones, just over 85% detected once. V trimming: 6 bases; J trimming: 5 bases; junction bases outside the gene matches: 11. This CDR3 contains 15 residues. CDR1 SGHTA and CDR2 FQGNSA come from the germline V gene. The sequence was collected from a woman under 30 in good health and CMV-seronegative. This sequence joins TRBV7-2 and TRBJ2-7; TRBD1 matches 9 bases. Source material: PBMCs. The CDR3 coding sequence is TGTGCCAGCAGAATTGAACCGGGACAGGGCCACGAGCAGTACTTC. It is translated as CASRIEPGQGHEQYF. Complete variable domain (other parts from reference TRBV7-2 and TRBJ2-7): GAGVSQSPSNKVTEKGKDVELRCDPISGHTALYWYRQSLGQGLEFLIYFQGNSAPDKSGLPSDRFSAERTGGSVSTLTIQRTQQEDSAVYLCASRIEPGQGHEQYFGPGTRLTVT.